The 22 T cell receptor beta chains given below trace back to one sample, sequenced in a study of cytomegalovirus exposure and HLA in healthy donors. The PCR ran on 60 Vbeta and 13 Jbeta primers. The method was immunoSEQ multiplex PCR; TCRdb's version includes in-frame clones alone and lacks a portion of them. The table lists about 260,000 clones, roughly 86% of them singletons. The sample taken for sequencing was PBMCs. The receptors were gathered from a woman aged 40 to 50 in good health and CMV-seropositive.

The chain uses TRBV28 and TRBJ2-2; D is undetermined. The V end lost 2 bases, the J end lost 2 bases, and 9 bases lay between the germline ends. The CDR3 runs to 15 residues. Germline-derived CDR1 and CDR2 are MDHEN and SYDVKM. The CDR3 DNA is TGTGCCAGCAGTTTAAGTGGGCTCAACACCGGGGAGCTGTTTTTT. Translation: CASSLSGLNTGELFF.

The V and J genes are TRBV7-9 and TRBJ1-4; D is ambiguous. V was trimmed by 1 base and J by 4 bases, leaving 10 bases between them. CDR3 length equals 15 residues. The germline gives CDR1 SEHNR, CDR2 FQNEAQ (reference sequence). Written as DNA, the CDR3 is TGTGCCAGCAGCTTAGTGTCAGGCCTTAATGAAAAACTGTTTTTT. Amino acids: CASSLVSGLNEKLFF. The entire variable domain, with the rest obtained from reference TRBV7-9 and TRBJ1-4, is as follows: DTGVSQNPRHKITKRGQNVTFRCDPISEHNRLYWYRQTLGQGPEFLTYFQNEAQLEKSRLLSDRFSAERPKGSFSTLEIQRTEQGDSAMYLCASSLVSGLNEKLFFGSGTQLSVL.

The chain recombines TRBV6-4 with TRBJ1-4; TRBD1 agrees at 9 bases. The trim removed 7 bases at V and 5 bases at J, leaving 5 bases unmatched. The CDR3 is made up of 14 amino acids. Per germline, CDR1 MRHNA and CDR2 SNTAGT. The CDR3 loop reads CASTRDRENEKLFF. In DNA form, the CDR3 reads TGTGCCAGCACCAGGGACAGGGAAAATGAAAAACTGTTTTTT.

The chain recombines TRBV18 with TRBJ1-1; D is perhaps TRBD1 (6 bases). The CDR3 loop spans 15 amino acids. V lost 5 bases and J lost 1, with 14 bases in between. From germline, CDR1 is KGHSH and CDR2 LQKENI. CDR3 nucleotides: TGTGCCAGCTCAATGGACAGACCGAAGAACACTGAAGCTTTCTTT. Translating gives CASSMDRPKNTEAFF.

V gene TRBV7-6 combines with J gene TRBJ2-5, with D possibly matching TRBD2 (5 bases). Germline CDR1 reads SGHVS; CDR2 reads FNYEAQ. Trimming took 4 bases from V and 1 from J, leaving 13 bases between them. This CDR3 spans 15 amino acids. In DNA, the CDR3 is TGTGCCAGCAGCTCCCCCCGGGGTAGCCAAGAGACCCAGTACTTC. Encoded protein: CASSSPRGSQETQYF.

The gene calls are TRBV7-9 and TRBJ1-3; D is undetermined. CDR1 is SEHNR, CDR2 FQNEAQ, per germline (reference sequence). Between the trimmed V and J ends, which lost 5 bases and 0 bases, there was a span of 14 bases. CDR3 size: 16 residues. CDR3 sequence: CASSPRGSYSGNTIYF. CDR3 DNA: TGTGCCAGCAGCCCCCGGGGATCATACTCTGGAAACACCATATATTTT.

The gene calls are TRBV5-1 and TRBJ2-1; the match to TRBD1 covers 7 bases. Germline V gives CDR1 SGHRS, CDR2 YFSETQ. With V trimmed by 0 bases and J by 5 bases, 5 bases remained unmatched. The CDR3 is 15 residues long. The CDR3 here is CASSLAPTGNNEQFF. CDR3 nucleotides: TGCGCCAGCAGCTTGGCCCCGACAGGGAACAATGAGCAGTTCTTC.

The CDR3 loop reads CASSIPAGGRYNEQFF. The CDR3 nucleotides are TGTGCCAGTAGTATTCCAGCGGGAGGTCGCTACAATGAGCAGTTCTTC. The chain recombines TRBV19 with TRBJ2-1, with TRBD2 identical over 9 bases. Germline V gene lookup returns CDR1 LNHDA and CDR2 SQIVND (reference sequence). Trimming took 3 bases from V and 3 from J; bases not matched to a gene: 6. CDR3 length: 16 amino acids.

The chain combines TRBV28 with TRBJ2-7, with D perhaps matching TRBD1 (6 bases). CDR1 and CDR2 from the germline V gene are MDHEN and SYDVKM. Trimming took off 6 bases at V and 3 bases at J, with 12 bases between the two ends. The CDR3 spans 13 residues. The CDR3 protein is CASRTQGYYEQYF. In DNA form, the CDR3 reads TGTGCCAGCAGAACACAGGGTTACTACGAGCAGTACTTC.

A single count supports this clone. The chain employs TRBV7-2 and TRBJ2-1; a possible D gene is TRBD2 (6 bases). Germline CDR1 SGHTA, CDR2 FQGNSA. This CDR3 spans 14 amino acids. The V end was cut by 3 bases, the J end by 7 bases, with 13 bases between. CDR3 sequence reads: CASSFFAGRNEQFF. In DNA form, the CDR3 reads TGTGCCAGCAGCTTTTTTGCGGGAAGGAATGAGCAGTTCTTC.

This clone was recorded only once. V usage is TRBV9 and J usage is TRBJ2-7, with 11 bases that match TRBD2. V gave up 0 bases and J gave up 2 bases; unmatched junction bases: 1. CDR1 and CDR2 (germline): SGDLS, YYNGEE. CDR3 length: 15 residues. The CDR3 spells CASSVGSGRAYEQYF. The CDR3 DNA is TGTGCCAGCAGCGTAGGTAGCGGGAGGGCCTACGAGCAGTACTTC.

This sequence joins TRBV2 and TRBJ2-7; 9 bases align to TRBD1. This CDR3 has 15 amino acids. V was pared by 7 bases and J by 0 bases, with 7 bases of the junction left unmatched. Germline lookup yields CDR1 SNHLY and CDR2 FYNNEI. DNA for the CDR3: TGTGCCAGCAACCGGGACAGGGTCCCCTCCTACGAGCAGTACTTC. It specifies CASNRDRVPSYEQYF.

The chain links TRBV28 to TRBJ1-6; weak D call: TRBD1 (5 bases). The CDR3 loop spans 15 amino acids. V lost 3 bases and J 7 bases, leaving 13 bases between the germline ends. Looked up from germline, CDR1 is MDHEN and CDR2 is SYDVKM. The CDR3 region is CASSFSGQRNSPLHF. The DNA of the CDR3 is TGTGCCAGCAGTTTTTCAGGACAAAGAAATTCACCCCTCCACTTT.

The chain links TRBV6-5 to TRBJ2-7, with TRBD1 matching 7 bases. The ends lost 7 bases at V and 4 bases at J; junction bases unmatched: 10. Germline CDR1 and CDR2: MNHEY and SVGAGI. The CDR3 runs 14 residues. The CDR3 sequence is CASKTGARGYEQYF. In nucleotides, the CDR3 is TGTGCCAGCAAAACAGGGGCGCGCGGGTACGAGCAGTACTTC.

CDR3 in amino acids: CASSPQANQPQHF. The CDR3 coding sequence is TGTGCCAGCAGCCCCCAAGCCAATCAGCCCCAGCATTTT. This rearrangement joins TRBV9 to TRBJ1-5; unclear D gene. Germline CDR1 and CDR2: SGDLS and YYNGEE. The CDR3 consists of 13 residues. The V gene lost 4 bases and the J gene lost 3 bases, with 8 bases spanning the gap.

CDR3 in amino acids: CASSKKQGADYGYTF. The CDR3 bases are TGTGCCAGCAGCAAAAAACAGGGGGCCGACTATGGCTACACCTTC. The V gene is TRBV2, the J gene TRBJ1-2; 9 bases map to TRBD1. Germline CDR1 is SNHLY and CDR2 is FYNNEI. The CDR3 is made up of 15 amino acids. J was trimmed by 3 bases and V by 6 bases; bases with no gene match: 8.

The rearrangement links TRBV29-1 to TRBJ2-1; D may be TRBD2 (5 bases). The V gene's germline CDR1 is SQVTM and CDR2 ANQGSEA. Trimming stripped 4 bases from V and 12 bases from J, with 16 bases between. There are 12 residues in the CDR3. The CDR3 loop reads CSVAGSRVGQFF. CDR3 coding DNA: TGCAGCGTTGCGGGATCGAGGGTAGGGCAGTTCTTC.

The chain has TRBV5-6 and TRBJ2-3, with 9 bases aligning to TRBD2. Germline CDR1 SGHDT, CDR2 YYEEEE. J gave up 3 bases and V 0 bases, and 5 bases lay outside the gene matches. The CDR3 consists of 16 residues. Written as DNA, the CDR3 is TGTGCCAGCAGCTTGGGTAGCGGGAGTAGTACAGATACGCAGTATTTT. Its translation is CASSLGSGSSTDTQYF.

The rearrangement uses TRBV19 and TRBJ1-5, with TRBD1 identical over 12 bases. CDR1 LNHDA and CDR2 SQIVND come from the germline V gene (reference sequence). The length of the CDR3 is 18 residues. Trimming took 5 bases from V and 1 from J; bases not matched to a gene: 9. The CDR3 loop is CASSSGTGGLGSNQPQHF. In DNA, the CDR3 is TGTGCCAGTAGTTCCGGGACAGGGGGCCTCGGGAGCAATCAGCCCCAGCATTTT.

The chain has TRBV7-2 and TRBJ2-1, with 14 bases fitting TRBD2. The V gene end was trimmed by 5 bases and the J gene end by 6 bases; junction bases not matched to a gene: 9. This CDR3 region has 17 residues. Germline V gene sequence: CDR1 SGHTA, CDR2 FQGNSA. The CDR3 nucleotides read TGTGCCAGCAGCAGTAAGAGGACTAGCGGGAGGTTCAATGAGCAGTTCTTC. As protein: CASSSKRTSGRFNEQFF.

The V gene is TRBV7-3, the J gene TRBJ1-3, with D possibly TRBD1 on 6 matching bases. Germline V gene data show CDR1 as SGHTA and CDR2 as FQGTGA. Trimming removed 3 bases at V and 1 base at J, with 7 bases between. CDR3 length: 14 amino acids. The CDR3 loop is CASSLQGSGNTIYF. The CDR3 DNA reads TGTGCCAGCAGCTTGCAGGGGTCTGGAAACACCATATATTTT.

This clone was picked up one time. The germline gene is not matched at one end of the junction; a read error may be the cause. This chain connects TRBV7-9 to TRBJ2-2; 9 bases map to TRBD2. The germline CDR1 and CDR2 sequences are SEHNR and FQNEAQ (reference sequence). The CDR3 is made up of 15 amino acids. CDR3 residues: CASSLAGRGTGELFF. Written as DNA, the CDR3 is TGTGCCAGCAGCCTAGCGGGGAGAGGGACCGGGGAGCTGTTTTTT. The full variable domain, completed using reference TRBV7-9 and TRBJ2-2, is DTGVSQNPRHKITKRGQNVTFRCDPISEHNRLYWYRQTLGQGPEFLTYFQNEAQLEKSRLLSDRFSAERPKGSFSTLEIQRTEQGDSAMYLCASSLAGRGTGELFFGEGSRLTVL.